What follows describes a single TCR beta chain. Constant-region reverse primers amplified full-length variable regions, followed by semi-nested Nested Universal Primer A PCR. A single record per CDR3 protein comes from TCRdb applying MiXCR to the 5' RACE reads. The sample consists of roughly 56,000 distinct CDR3 sequences, almost 30% of them appearing once. With 5 bases clipped from V and 4 bases from J, the junction kept 10 bases outside the gene matches. CDR3 length equals 16 residues. Germline V gives CDR1 SGHVS, CDR2 FNYEAQ. This receptor was obtained from a female donor with breast cancer. The V and J genes are TRBV7-6 and TRBJ2-5; 10 bases line up with TRBD2. The material sequenced was tumor-infiltrating naive CD4+ T cells sorted from the breast tumor. Subset in this sample: naive CD4+ T cells, CD4+CD45RA+CD25-. CDR3 residues: CASSPRLAGARETQYF. The CDR3 DNA sequence: TGTGCCAGCAGCCCCCGTCTAGCGGGGGCCAGAGAGACCCAGTACTTC.